This entry lists 10 T cell receptor beta chains sequenced from one sample in a study of shared clonotypes between healthy human individuals. The naive CD8 fraction comprised CD45RO-negative cells positively selected for CCR7 and excluded terminally differentiated effector memory CD45RA+ cells. This table comes from immunoSEQ multiplex PCR, and its TCRdb copy is limited to in-frame clones, with some not included. In the table there are more than 500,000 clones, around 95% of which are singletons. The sequencing sample was made of naive CD8+ T cells sorted from blood. The receptors stem from a woman aged 30 to 39 in good health.

This clone has just one count. The chain carries TRBV28 and TRBJ1-1, with 7 bases lining up with TRBD1. The CDR3 contains 13 residues. V was clipped by 10 bases and J by 0 bases; unmatched bases: 5. Germline V CDR1 and CDR2: MDHEN, SYDVKM. The CDR3 bases are TGTGCCACGGGGACAGCGATGAACACTGAAGCTTTCTTT. Protein: CATGTAMNTEAFF. The full variable domain, completed using reference TRBV28 and TRBJ1-1, is DVKVTQSSRYLVKRTGEKVFLECVQDMDHENMFWYRQDPGLGLRLIYFSYDVKMKEKGDIPEGYSVSREKKERFSLILESASTNQTSMYLCATGTAMNTEAFFGQGTRLTVV.

This clone was seen just once. The chain joins TRBV11-2 to TRBJ1-5; D is unclear. CDR1 is SGHAT and CDR2 is FQNNGV in the germline V gene. The CDR3 loop spans 14 amino acids. With 1 base removed from V and 1 base from J, the gap between germline ends came to 5 bases. CDR3 region: CASSLGDSNQPQHF. The CDR3 bases are TGTGCCAGCAGCTTAGGTGACAGCAATCAGCCCCAGCATTTT.

This chain connects TRBV6-1 to TRBJ2-1; D could derive from TRBD1 or TRBD2 (6 bases each). Germline CDR1 is MNHNS and CDR2 is SASEGT. The CDR3 spans 18 residues. Trimming pared 2 bases from V and 10 bases from J, leaving 27 bases between. The CDR3, as DNA: TGTGCCAGCAGTGAATCTCCCCCGGAGGGGGAGGCTTTTGGGGAGCAGTTCTTC. Protein: CASSESPPEGEAFGEQFF.

This rearrangement joins TRBV7-6 to TRBJ2-5, with D possibly TRBD1 on 6 matching bases. The DNA end is a closer match to TRBJ2-7, so the J assignment may be wrong. The CDR3 loop spans 14 amino acids. Germline lookup yields CDR1 SGHVS and CDR2 FNYEAQ. CDR3 DNA: TGTGCCAGCAGCTTACTCCAGGGGACGTCCGAGCAGTACTTC. As protein: CASSLLQGTSEQYF.

In its sample, this clone was seen once. The chain is built from TRBV28 and TRBJ2-3, with 9 bases that match TRBD2. The V gene end was trimmed by 1 base and the J gene end by 7 bases; junction bases not matched to a gene: 12. The CDR3 totals 17 residues. The germline CDR1 and CDR2 sequences are MDHEN and SYDVKM. This CDR3 is CASSLLVAGEYSNTQYF. For the CDR3, the DNA is TGTGCCAGCAGTTTATTAGTAGCGGGAGAATATTCAAATACGCAGTATTTT.

The rearrangement links TRBV4-1 to TRBJ2-2; 8 nucleotides line up with TRBD1. Germline V gene lookup returns CDR1 MGHRA and CDR2 YSYEKL. Losses at the gene ends were 1 base for V and 5 bases for J; bases not matched to a gene: 9. CDR3 length equals 17 residues. Written as DNA, the CDR3 is TGCGCCAGCAGCCAAGGTGGTCAGGGGGCGGGTACCGGGGAGCTGTTTTTT. Translation: CASSQGGQGAGTGELFF.

The J gene is TRBJ2-7, the V gene TRBV27; 9 positions agree with TRBD1. This CDR3 contains 15 residues. V was pared by 5 bases and J by 2 bases, with 7 bases of the junction left unmatched. Germline loops: CDR1 MNHEY, CDR2 SMNVEV (reference sequence). In DNA form, the CDR3 reads TGTGCCAGCAGTCCGGGATGGACAGGGGCCTACGAGCAGTACTTC. It codes for CASSPGWTGAYEQYF.

The V call is TRBV28, the J call TRBJ1-5, with D uncertain. The germline CDR1 and CDR2 sequences are MDHEN and SYDVKM. V was trimmed by 7 bases and J by 2 bases, leaving 6 bases between them. The CDR3 contains 12 residues. CDR3 sequence: CASIGGNQPQHF. The DNA for the CDR3 is TGTGCCAGCATAGGAGGCAATCAGCCCCAGCATTTT.

This chain uses TRBV4-1 with TRBJ1-1; the D gene is possibly TRBD1 (6 bases). Germline values: CDR1 MGHRA, CDR2 YSYEKL. V was trimmed by 3 bases and J by 0 bases, leaving 11 bases between them. The CDR3 extends over 15 amino acids. The CDR3 here is CASSHGGGLNTEAFF. The CDR3 region has the DNA TGCGCCAGCAGCCACGGCGGGGGGCTGAACACTGAAGCTTTCTTT.

The V gene is TRBV18, the J gene TRBJ1-5, with 7 bases matching TRBD1. Germline values: CDR1 KGHSH, CDR2 LQKENI. CDR3 length: 15 residues. With 3 bases clipped from V and 3 bases from J, the junction kept 5 bases outside the gene matches. This chain's CDR3 is CASSPLGQFNQPQHF. CDR3 coding DNA: TGTGCCAGCTCACCGCTGGGACAGTTCAATCAGCCCCAGCATTTT. The full variable domain, rest sourced from reference TRBV18 and TRBJ1-5, is NAGVMQNPRHLVRRRGQEARLRCSPMKGHSHVYWYRQLPEEGLKFMVYLQKENIIDESGMPKERFSAEFPKEGPSILRIQQVVRGDSAAYFCASSPLGQFNQPQHFGDGTRLSIL.